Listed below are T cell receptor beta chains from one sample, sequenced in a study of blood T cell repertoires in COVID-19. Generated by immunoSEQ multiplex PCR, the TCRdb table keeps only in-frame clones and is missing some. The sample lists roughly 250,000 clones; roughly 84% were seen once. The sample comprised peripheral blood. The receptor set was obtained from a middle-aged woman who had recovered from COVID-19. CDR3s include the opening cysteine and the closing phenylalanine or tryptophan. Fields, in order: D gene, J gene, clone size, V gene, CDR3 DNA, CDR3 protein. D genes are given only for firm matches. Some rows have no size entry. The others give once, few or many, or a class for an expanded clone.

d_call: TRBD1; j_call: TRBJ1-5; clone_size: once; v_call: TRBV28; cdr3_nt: TGTGCCAGCAGTTTAGGGACAGGGGGCGGAGGGCAGCCCCAGCATTTT; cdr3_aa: CASSLGTGGGGQPQHF
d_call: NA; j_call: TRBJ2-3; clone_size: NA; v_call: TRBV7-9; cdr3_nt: TGTGCCAGCAGCTTACTACGCGGCACAGATACGCAGTATTTT; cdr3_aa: CASSLLRGTDTQYF
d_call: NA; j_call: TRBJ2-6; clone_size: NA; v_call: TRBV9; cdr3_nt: TGTGCCAGCAGCGTGGGAACAGGTCCGTCGGTAATAGCCAACGTCCTGACTTTC; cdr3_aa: CASSVGTGPSVIANVLTF
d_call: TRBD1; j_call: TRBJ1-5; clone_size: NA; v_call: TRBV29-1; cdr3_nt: TGCAGCGGAGGACAGGGCGGCAATCAGCCCCAGCATTTT; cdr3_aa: CSGGQGGNQPQHF
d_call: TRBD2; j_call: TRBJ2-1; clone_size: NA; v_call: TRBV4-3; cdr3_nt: TGCGCCAGCAGCTCTCCCTCTAGCGGGGGTTCACTCAATGAGCAGTTCTTC; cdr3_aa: CASSSPSSGGSLNEQFF
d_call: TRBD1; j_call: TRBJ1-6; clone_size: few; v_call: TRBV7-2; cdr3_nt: TGTGCCAGCAGCCCGGCCGGGACAGTAGTGTCACCCCTCCACTTT; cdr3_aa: CASSPAGTVVSPLHF
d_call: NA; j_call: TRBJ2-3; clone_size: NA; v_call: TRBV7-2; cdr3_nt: TGTGCCAGCAGCTTACTAAGGCAGGGGAACACAGATACGCAGTATTTT; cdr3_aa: CASSLLRQGNTDTQYF
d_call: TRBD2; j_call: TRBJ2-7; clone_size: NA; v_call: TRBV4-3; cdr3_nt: TGCGCCAGCAGCCAAGTATCGGGGGGTTACGAGCAGTACTTC; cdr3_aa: CASSQVSGGYEQYF
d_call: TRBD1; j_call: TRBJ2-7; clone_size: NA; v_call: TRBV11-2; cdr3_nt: TGTGCCAGCAGCCGGACCGGGACAGGCCAATCCTACGAGCAGTACTTC; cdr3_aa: CASSRTGTGQSYEQYF
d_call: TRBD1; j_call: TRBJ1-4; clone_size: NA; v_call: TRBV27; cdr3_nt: TGTGCCAGCAGAAGGACAGGCCAGAATGAAAAACTGTTTTTT; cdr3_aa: CASRRTGQNEKLFF
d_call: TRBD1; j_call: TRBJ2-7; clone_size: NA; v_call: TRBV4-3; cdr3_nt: TGCGCCAGCAGCCAAGAAAGGACAGGCTCCTACGAGCAGTACTTC; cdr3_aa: CASSQERTGSYEQYF
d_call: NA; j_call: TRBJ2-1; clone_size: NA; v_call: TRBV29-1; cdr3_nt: TGCAGCGTCTTGGGACTCGACAACTACAATGAGCAGTTCTTC; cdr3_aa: CSVLGLDNYNEQFF
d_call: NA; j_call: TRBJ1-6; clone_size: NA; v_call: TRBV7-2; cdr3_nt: TGTGCCAGCAGCTCCGGGGGAAGTGGTAATTCACCCCTCCACTTT; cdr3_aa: CASSSGGSGNSPLHF
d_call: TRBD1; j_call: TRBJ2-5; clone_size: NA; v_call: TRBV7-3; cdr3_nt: TGTGCCAGCAGCTCCGGCCTCTACAGGGGGGAGACCCAGTACTTC; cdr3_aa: CASSSGLYRGETQYF
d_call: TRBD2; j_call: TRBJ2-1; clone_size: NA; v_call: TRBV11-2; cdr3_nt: TGTGCCAGCAGCCGATTTAGGGCGGGGGGGATCGACGAGCAGTTCTTC; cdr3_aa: CASSRFRAGGIDEQFF
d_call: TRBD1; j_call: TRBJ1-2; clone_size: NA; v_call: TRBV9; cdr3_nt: TGTGCCAGCAGCGCGACAGGGGATTTCTATGGCTACACCTTC; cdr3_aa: CASSATGDFYGYTF
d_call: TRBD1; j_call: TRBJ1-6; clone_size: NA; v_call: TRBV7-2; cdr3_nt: TGTGCCAGCAGCTTTTGGGACAGGGTCTCACCCCTCCACTTT; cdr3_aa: CASSFWDRVSPLHF
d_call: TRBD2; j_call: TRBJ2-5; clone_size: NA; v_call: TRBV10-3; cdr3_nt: TGTGCCATCAGTGAGTCATCCGGGACTAGCGGGGCCCGGGAGACCCAGTACTTC; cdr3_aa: CAISESSGTSGARETQYF
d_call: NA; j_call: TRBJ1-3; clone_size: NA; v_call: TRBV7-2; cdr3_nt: TGTGCCAGCAGCCGTTTGAGCGGGGCGTCGTCTGGAAACACCATATATTTT; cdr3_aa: CASSRLSGASSGNTIYF
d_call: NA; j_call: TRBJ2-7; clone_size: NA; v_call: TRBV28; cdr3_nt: TGTGCCAGCAGTTTTGGCCCTACAGCGGACTACGAGCAGTACTTC; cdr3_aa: CASSFGPTADYEQYF
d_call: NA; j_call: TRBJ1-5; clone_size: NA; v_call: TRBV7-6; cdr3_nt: TGTGCCAGCAACCTCTCGTTACGGGGAAACAATCAGCCCCAGCATTTT; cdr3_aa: CASNLSLRGNNQPQHF
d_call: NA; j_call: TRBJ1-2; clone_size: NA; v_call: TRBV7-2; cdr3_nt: TGTGCCAGCAGCTTAGGGACAGCCTCTTTTGGCTACACCTTC; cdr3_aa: CASSLGTASFGYTF
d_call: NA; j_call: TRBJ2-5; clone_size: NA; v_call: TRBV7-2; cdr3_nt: TGTGCCAGCAGCTTAGGTGGAGGGGGCGAGACCCAGTACTTC; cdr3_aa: CASSLGGGGETQYF
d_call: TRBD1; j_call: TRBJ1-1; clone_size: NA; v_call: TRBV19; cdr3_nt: TGTGCCAGTAGTAACACCATTCCGGGACAGGGAAACACTGAAGCTTTCTTT; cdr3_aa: CASSNTIPGQGNTEAFF
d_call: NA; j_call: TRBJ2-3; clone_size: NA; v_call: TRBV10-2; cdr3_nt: TGCGCCAGCAGGCGGGACGTAGGCACAGATACGCAGTATTTT; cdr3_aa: CASRRDVGTDTQYF
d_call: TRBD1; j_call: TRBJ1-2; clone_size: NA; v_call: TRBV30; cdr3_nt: TGTGCCTGGAGTGTACACGGAGGGGGCCGCGGCTACACCTTC; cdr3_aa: CAWSVHGGGRGYTF
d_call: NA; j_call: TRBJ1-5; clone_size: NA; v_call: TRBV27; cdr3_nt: TGTGCCAGCAAAGGCCAGGGCGGCAATCAGCCCCAGCATTTT; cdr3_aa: CASKGQGGNQPQHF
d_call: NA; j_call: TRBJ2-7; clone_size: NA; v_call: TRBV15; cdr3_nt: TGTGCCACCAGCAGGGCTCAGGCCAGCTCCTACGAGCAGTACTTC; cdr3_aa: CATSRAQASSYEQYF
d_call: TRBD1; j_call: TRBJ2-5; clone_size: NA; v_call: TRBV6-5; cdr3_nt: TGTGCCAGCAGAATAACAGGGGGCCAGGAGACCCAGTACTTC; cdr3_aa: CASRITGGQETQYF
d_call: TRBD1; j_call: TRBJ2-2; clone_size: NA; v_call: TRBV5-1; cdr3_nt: TGCGCCAGCAGCCCGGGGGACAGGGTCACCGGGGAGCTGTTTTTT; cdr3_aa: CASSPGDRVTGELFF
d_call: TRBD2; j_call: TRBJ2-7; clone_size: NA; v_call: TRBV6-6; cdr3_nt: TGTGCCAGCAGTTACGCGGGGGGCCCCTACGAGCAGTACTTC; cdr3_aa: CASSYAGGPYEQYF
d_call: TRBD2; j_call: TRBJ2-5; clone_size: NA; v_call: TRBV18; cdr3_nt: TGTGCCAGCTCACCACAGGTAGCGGGATTTGTGACCCAGTACTTC; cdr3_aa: CASSPQVAGFVTQYF
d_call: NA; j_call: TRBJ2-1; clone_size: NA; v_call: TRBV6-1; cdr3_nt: TGTGCCAGCAGTGAAGTCCGGACACAGTTCTTC; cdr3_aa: CASSEVRTQFF
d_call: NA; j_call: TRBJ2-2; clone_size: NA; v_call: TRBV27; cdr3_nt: TGTGCCAGCAGGAAAGGCACAGGGTGGAACACCGGGGAGCTGTTTTTT; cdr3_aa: CASRKGTGWNTGELFF
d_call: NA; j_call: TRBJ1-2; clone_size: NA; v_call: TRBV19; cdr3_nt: TGTGCCAGTAGGTTACAGGGCAACTATGGCTACACCTTC; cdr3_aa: CASRLQGNYGYTF
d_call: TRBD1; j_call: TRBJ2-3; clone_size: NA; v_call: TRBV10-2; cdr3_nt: TGCGCCAGCAGTGAGCCGGGACAGGGCACAGATACGCAGTATTTT; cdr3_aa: CASSEPGQGTDTQYF
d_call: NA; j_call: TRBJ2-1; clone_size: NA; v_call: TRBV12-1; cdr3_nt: TGTGCCAGCAGCGCCCGACTAGCGGGGGGTCTAAGTCAGTTCTTC; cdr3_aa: CASSARLAGGLSQFF
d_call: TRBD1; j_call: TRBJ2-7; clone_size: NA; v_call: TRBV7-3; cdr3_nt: TGTGCCAGCAGCTTAATGGGACAGGGAAGTCACGAGCAGTACTTC; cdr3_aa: CASSLMGQGSHEQYF
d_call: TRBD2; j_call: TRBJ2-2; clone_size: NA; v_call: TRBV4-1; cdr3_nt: TGCGCCAGCAGGGGACTAGTTGCGAACACCGGGGAGCTGTTTTTT; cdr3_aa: CASRGLVANTGELFF
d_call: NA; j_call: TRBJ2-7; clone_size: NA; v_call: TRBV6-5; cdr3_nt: TGTGCCAGCAGTTACAGGGAGTCCTACGAGCAGTACTTC; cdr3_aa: CASSYRESYEQYF
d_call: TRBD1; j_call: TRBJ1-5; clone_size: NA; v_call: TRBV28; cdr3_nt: TGTGCCAGCAGTTCCCGGGACAGCAGCAATCAGCCCCAGCATTTT; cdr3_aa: CASSSRDSSNQPQHF
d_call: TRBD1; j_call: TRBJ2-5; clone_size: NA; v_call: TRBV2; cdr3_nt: TGTGCCAGCAGTAAACAGGGGAGAGGGGAGACCCAGTACTTC; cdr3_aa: CASSKQGRGETQYF
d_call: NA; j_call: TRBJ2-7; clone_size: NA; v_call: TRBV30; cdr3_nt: TGTGCCTGGAGGGGTGCGGGGGCCGAGCAGTACTTC; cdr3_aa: CAWRGAGAEQYF
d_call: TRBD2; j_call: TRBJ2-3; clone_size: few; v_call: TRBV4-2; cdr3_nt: TGTGCCAGCAGCCAAGGAGGGAGGGATTCCACAGATACGCAGTATTTT; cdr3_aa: CASSQGGRDSTDTQYF
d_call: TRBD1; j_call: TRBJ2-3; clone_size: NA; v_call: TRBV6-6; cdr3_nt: TGTGCCAGCAGCCCTGGGGACAGGAGCACAGATACGCAGTATTTT; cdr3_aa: CASSPGDRSTDTQYF
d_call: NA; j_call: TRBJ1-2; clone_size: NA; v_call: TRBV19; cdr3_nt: TGTGCCAGTAGCAGACATCTCAACTATGGCTACACCTTC; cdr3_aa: CASSRHLNYGYTF
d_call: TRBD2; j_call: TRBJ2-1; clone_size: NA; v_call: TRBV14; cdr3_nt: TGTGCCAGCAGCCAAGTAGGGTCTTTTGGACTAGCGGAGACCTACAATGAGCAGTTCTTC; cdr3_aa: CASSQVGSFGLAETYNEQFF
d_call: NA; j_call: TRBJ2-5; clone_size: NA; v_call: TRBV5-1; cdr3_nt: TGCGCCAGCAGCCTCTTGACAGGCTACCAAGAGACCCAGTACTTC; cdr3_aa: CASSLLTGYQETQYF
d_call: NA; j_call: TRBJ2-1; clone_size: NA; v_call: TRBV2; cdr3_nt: TGTGCCAGCAGAAAAAGGGGGAGAGAAGTCGATGAGCAGTTCTTC; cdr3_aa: CASRKRGREVDEQFF
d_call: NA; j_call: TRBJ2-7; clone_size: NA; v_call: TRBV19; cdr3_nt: TGTGCCAGTAGCTCAGGTCGTGAGCGGAGCTACGAGCAGTACTTC; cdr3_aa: CASSSGRERSYEQYF
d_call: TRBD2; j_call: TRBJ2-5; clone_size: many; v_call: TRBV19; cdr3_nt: TGTGCCAGTAGCTCCGACAGAGCGGGAGGAGGGCAAGAGACCCAGTACTTC; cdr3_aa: CASSSDRAGGGQETQYF
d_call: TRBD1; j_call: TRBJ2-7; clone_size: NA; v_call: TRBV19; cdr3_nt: TGTGCCAGTAGTATGGGACAGCCCTACGAGCAGTACTTC; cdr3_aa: CASSMGQPYEQYF
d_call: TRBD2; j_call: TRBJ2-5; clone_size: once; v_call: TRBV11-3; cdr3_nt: TGTGCCAGCAGCCCCGGGGGGGCCTCCGAGACCCAGTACTTC; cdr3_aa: CASSPGGASETQYF
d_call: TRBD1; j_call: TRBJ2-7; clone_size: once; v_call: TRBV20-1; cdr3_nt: TGCAGTGCTAGTAATCTGGACAGGGGGCAGGACGAGCAGTACTTC; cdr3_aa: CSASNLDRGQDEQYF
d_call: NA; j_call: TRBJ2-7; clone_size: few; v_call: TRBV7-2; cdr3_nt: TGTGCCAGCAGCTCCCGGCGGGGATACGAGCAGTACTTC; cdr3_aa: CASSSRRGYEQYF
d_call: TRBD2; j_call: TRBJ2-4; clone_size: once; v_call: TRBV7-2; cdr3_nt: TGTGCCAGCAGCTTAGCGGGAGGGGAGAAAAACATTCAGTACTTC; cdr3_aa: CASSLAGGEKNIQYF
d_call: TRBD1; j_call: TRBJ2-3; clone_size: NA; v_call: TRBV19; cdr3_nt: TGTGCCAGATACAGGGGGAAGGGTACGCAGTATTTT; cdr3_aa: CARYRGKGTQYF
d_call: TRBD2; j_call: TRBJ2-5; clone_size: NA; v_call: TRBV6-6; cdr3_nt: TGTGCCAGCAGTTACTTCGGGACTAGCGGACAAGAGACCCAGTACTTC; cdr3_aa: CASSYFGTSGQETQYF
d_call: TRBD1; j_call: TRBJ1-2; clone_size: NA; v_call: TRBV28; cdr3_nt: TGTGCCAGCAGTTTCCCACTCCCGACAGGGCACTATGGCTACACCTTC; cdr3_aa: CASSFPLPTGHYGYTF